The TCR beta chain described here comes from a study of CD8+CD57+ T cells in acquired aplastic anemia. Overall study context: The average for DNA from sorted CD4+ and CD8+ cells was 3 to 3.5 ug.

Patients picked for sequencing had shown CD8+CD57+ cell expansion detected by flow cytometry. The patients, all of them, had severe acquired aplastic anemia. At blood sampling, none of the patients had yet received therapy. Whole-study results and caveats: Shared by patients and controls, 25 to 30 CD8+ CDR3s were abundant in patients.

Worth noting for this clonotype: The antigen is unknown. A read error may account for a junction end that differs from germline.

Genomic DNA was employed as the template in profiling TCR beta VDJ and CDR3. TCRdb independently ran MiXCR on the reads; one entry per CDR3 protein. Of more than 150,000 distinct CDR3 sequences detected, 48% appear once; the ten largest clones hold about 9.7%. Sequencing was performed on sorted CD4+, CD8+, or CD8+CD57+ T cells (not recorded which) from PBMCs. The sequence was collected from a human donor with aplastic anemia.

The CDR3 DNA reads TGTGCCAGCAGGGGCGGACAGAGCTCTGGAAACACCATATGTTTT. It codes for CASRGGQSSGNTICF. The chain uses TRBV2 and TRBJ1-3, with D possibly matching TRBD1 (6 bases). CDR3 size: 15 residues. Germline V lookup: CDR1 SNHLY, CDR2 FYNNEI.